This T cell receptor (beta chain) was recovered during a study of blood T cell dynamics during melanoma immunotherapy. This table comes from immunoSEQ multiplex PCR, and its TCRdb copy is limited to in-frame clones, with some not included. Of 6,200 or so clones in the sample, 80% to 85% are singletons; the top ten hold around 35%. Time point defined: pre-treatment baseline. This sequence originates from a human donor with melanoma. Some clones in this sample may be carry-over from other donors' samples. The sequencing used blood, collected from a patient treated with checkpoint blockade.

This chain's CDR3 is CASSGGQENNEQFF. In nucleotides, the CDR3 is TGCGCCAGCAGCGGAGGACAGGAAAACAATGAGCAGTTCTTC. V and J are TRBV5-1 and TRBJ2-1; 7 nucleotides line up with TRBD1. Trimming removed 4 bases from V and 5 bases from J; junction bases left unmatched: 6. The CDR3 covers 14 residues. Germline assignment: CDR1 SGHRS and CDR2 YFSETQ.